This T cell receptor beta chain was found in a study of blood T cell repertoires in COVID-19. A few counts support this clone. CDR1 SGHVS and CDR2 FQNEAQ come from the germline V gene. V gave up 7 bases and J gave up 0 bases, with 11 bases separating them. The CDR3 has 14 residues. The method was immunoSEQ multiplex PCR; TCRdb's version includes in-frame clones alone and lacks a portion of them. This table holds 200,000 or so clones, roughly nine tenths found once. The chain couples TRBV7-8 to TRBJ2-3, with a possible D match to TRBD2 (5 bases). The receptor's source is a man between 65 and 79 years old with acute or convalescent COVID-19. The sequenced material came from peripheral blood. The CDR3: CASTLGSSTDTQYF. CDR3 nucleotides: TGTGCCAGCACCCTGGGGAGTAGCACAGATACGCAGTATTTT.